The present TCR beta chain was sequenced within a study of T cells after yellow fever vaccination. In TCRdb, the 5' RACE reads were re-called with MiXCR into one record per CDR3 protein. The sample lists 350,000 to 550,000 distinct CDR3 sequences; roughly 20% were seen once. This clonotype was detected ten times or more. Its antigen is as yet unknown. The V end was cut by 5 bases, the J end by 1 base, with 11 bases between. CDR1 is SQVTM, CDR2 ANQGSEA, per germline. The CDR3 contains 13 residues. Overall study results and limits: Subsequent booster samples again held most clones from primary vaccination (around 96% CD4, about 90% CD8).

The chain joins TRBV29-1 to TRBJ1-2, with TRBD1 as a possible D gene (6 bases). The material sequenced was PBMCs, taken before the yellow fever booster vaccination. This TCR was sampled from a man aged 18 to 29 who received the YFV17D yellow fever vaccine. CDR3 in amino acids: CSVKGGDNYGYTF. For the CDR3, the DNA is TGCAGCGTTAAGGGGGGTGATAACTATGGCTACACCTTC.